These 12 T cell receptor beta chains share one sample of origin, sequenced in a study of CD39 and CD103 CD8 tumor-infiltrating T cells. Using immunoSEQ multiplex PCR, the repertoire was profiled, and TCRdb retains in-frame clones only, with some absent. This table has about 1,500 clones, less than 70% appearing once. Material for sequencing was CD39- CD103+ CD8+ T cells sorted from the tumor. Regarding subset: CD103+CD39- single-positive CD45RA- CD8 T cells. Receptors were obtained from a human donor with head and neck squamous cell carcinoma.

In this sample, this clone turned up a few times. The chain carries TRBV20-1 and TRBJ1-2, with unresolved D. Germline values: CDR1 DFQATT, CDR2 SNEGSKA (reference sequence). The CDR3 covers 11 residues. V was pared by 5 bases and J by 4 bases, with 8 bases between. This CDR3 reads CSARATYGYTF. CDR3 sequence (DNA): TGCAGTGCTCGAGCCACCTATGGCTACACCTTC.

J is TRBJ1-5 and V is TRBV27; D remains unclear. V shed 8 bases and J shed 0 bases, with 11 bases lying between them. CDR3 length: 14 residues. Germline values: CDR1 MNHEY, CDR2 SMNVEV (reference sequence). This chain's CDR3 is CASWAPHSNQPQHF. CDR3 DNA sequence: TGTGCCAGCTGGGCACCCCATAGCAATCAGCCCCAGCATTTT.

This clone was recorded a few times. V usage is TRBV25-1 and J usage is TRBJ1-1; tentative D call: TRBD1 (6 bases). V lost 7 bases, J lost 3 bases, and 12 bases lay in between. The CDR3 is 13 residues long. Looked up from germline, CDR1 is MGHDK and CDR2 is SYGVNS. The DNA of the CDR3 is TGTGCCAGCAAAAGGGGGGGGGACACTGAAGCTTTCTTT. Translation: CASKRGGDTEAFF.

For the CDR3, the DNA is TGCGCCAGCAGCTTGGAATATGACAGGGTCGGTTCACCCCTCCACTTT. Encoded protein: CASSLEYDRVGSPLHF. The chain is built from TRBV5-1 and TRBJ1-6; TRBD1 matches 7 bases. Per the germline V gene, CDR1 is SGHRS and CDR2 is YFSETQ. This CDR3 has 16 amino acids. V lost 0 bases, J lost 9 bases, and 9 bases stayed unmatched.

V and J are TRBV7-9 and TRBJ1-4; no clear D gene. Germline CDR1 reads SEHNR; CDR2 reads FQNEAQ (reference sequence). The germline V and J ends were trimmed by 5 bases and 7 bases, with 11 bases remaining between them. This CDR3 has 13 amino acids. The CDR3 loop reads CASSPVLGEKLFF. The CDR3 DNA reads as TGTGCCAGCAGCCCCGTTTTGGGTGAAAAACTGTTTTTT.

The V gene is TRBV29-1, the J gene TRBJ2-7; D is unresolved. There are 14 residues in the CDR3. Germline V CDR1 and CDR2: SQVTM, ANQGSEA. Trimming removed 4 bases from V and 0 bases from J, with 13 bases in between. In DNA form, the CDR3 reads TGCAGCGTTGTAGACCGACTCAACTCCTACGAGCAGTACTTC. Encoded protein: CSVVDRLNSYEQYF.

V is TRBV6-5 and J is TRBJ1-2, with D possibly matching TRBD1 (5 bases). V lost 3 bases and J lost 2, with 13 bases in between. Germline loops: CDR1 MNHEY, CDR2 SVGAGI. The CDR3 totals 15 residues. CDR3 nucleotide sequence: TGTGCCAGCAGTTATCAGGGAGGAGGAAACTATGGCTACACCTTC. It yields the protein CASSYQGGGNYGYTF.

The rearrangement joins TRBV7-9 to TRBJ2-1; D perhaps matches TRBD2 (5 bases). Germline loops: CDR1 SEHNR, CDR2 FQNEAQ (reference sequence). The CDR3 loop spans 14 amino acids. Between the trimmed V and J ends, which lost 3 bases and 6 bases, there was a span of 12 bases. The CDR3 reads CASSFKRTGNEQFF. The CDR3 DNA reads TGTGCCAGCAGCTTCAAGAGGACTGGCAATGAGCAGTTCTTC.

This clone was picked up one time. This chain connects TRBV29-1 to TRBJ1-2, with a weak D call TRBD1 (6 bases). There are 16 residues in the CDR3. Trimming left V 6 bases short and J 0 bases short, with 20 bases between. Germline V gives CDR1 SQVTM, CDR2 ANQGSEA. The CDR3 sequence: CSVPPTGSPPNYGYTF. For the CDR3, the DNA is TGCAGCGTACCTCCTACAGGGAGCCCACCTAACTATGGCTACACCTTC.

This clone is categorized as large. The rearrangement links TRBV2 to TRBJ1-1, with D maybe TRBD1 (5 bases). Trimming shortened V by 10 bases and J by 4 bases, and 16 bases separated the two germline ends. CDR1 and CDR2 (germline): SNHLY, FYNNEI. The CDR3 is 13 amino acids. The CDR3 DNA follows: TGTGCCATCCGCCCCACCGGGGGCACTGAAGCTTTCTTT. Encoded protein: CAIRPTGGTEAFF. The full variable domain, with the rest looked up from reference TRBV2 and TRBJ1-1, is EPEVTQTPSHQVTQMGQEVILRCVPISNHLYFYWYRQILGQKVEFLVSFYNNEISEKSEIFDDQFSVERPDGSNFTLKIRSTKLEDSAMYFCAIRPTGGTEAFFGQGTRLTVV.

The chain recombines TRBV9 with TRBJ1-1, with D perhaps matching TRBD1 (6 bases). Trimming removed 5 bases from V and 0 bases from J, with 14 bases in between. The CDR3 consists of 15 residues. Germline CDR1 SGDLS, CDR2 YYNGEE. CDR3 nucleotides: TGTGCCAGCAGTCCCCAAGGGGGACTGAACACTGAAGCTTTCTTT. This codes for CASSPQGGLNTEAFF. The full variable domain, with the rest looked up from reference TRBV9 and TRBJ1-1, is DSGVTQTPKHLITATGQRVTLRCSPRSGDLSVYWYQQSLDQGLQFLIQYYNGEERAKGNILERFSAQQFPDLHSELNLSSLELGDSALYFCASSPQGGLNTEAFFGQGTRLTVV.

V is TRBV9 and J is TRBJ2-2; 9 positions match TRBD1. The germline gives CDR1 SGDLS, CDR2 YYNGEE. The V and J ends lost 5 bases and 4 bases, in that order; junction bases with no gene match: 9. This CDR3 spans 16 amino acids. This chain's CDR3 is CASSTTGGSSTGELFF. CDR3 nucleotides: TGTGCCAGCAGTACCACAGGGGGCTCGAGCACCGGGGAGCTGTTTTTT.